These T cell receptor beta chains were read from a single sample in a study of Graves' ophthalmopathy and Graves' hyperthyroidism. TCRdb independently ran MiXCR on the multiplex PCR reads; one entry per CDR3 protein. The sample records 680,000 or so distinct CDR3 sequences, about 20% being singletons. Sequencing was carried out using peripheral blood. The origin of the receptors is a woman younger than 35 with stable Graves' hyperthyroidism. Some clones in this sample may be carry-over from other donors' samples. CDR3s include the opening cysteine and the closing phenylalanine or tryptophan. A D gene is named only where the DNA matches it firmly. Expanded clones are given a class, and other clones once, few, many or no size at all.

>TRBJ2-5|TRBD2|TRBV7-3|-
CASSLGGLAVQETQYF
TGTGCCAGCAGCTTAGGAGGACTAGCGGTACAAGAGACCCAGTACTTC
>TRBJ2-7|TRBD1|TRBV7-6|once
CASIPDRETYEQYF
TGTGCCAGCATCCCCGACAGGGAAACCTACGAGCAGTACTTC
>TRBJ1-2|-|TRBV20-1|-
CSGGKDGYGYTF
TGCAGTGGAGGGAAGGATGGCTATGGCTACACCTTC
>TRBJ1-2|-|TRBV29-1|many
CSVEWTSNYGYTF
TGCAGCGTTGAATGGACCTCTAACTATGGCTACACCTTC
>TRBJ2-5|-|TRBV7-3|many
CASSWGVQETQYF
TGTGCCAGCAGCTGGGGGGTCCAAGAGACCCAGTACTTC
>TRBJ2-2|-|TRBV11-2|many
CASSSKPATNTGELFF
TGTGCCAGCAGCTCTAAGCCGGCTACTAACACCGGGGAGCTGTTTTTT
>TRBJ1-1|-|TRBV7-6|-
CASSFTLWDSEAFF
TGTGCCAGCAGCTTTACTCTTTGGGACTCCGAAGCTTTCTTT
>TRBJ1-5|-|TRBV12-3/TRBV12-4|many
CASSSSSQPQHF
TGTGCCAGCAGTTCCTCCAGTCAGCCCCAGCATTTT
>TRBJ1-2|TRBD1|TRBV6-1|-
CASSVSQGALLAF
TGTGCCAGCAGTGTTTCCCAGGGGGCCTTATTGGCCTTC
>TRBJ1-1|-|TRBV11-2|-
CASTLNVMNTEAFF
TGTGCCAGCACCCTTAACGTAATGAACACTGAAGCTTTCTTT
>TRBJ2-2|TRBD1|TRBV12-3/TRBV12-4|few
CASRGQLFTGELFF
TGTGCCAGCAGGGGACAGCTTTTCACCGGGGAGCTGTTTTTT
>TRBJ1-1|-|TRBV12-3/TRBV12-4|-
CASSLSGQLNTEAFF
TGTGCCAGCAGTTTGAGTGGACAGTTGAACACTGAAGCTTTCTTT
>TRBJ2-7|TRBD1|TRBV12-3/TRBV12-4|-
CASSLRGRAEQYF
TGTGCCAGCAGTCTCAGGGGGCGCGCCGAGCAGTACTTC
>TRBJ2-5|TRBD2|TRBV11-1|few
CASSLRGAGVRQETQYF
TGTGCCAGCAGCTTAAGGGGAGCGGGAGTCAGACAAGAGACCCAGTACTTC
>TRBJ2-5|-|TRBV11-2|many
CASSPQGWTQYF
TGTGCCAGCAGCCCTCAGGGGTGGACCCAGTACTTC
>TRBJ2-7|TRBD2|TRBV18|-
CASSRAERGDYEQYF
TGTGCCAGCTCACGCGCTGAGCGGGGGGACTACGAGCAGTACTTC
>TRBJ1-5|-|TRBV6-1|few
CASSPLGVSGNQPQHF
TGTGCCAGCAGTCCCTTAGGGGTCTCCGGCAATCAGCCCCAGCATTTT
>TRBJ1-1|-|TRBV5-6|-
CASSLQSSNSLKTFF
TGTGCCAGCAGCTTACAGTCGTCAAATTCCTTGAAGACTTTCTTT
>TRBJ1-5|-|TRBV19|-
CASSIIPGQPQHF
TGTGCCAGTAGTATTATTCCGGGACAGCCCCAGCATTTT
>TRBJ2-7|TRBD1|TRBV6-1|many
CASSDPRTGPYEQYF
TGTGCCAGCAGTGACCCCCGGACAGGGCCCTACGAGCAGTACTTC
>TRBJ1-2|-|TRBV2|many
CASSEEVLYGYTF
TGTGCCAGCAGTGAAGAAGTCTTGTATGGCTACACCTTC
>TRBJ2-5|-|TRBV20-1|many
CSARETGRETQYF
TGCAGTGCTAGAGAGACAGGTCGAGAGACCCAGTACTTC
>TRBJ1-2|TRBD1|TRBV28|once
CASSYRDSSYGYTF
TGTGCCAGCAGCTATCGGGACAGCTCCTATGGCTACACCTTC
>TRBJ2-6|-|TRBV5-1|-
CASSLALVGDTGANVLTF
TGCGCCAGCAGCTTGGCCCTAGTGGGGGACACCGGGGCCAACGTCCTGACTTTC
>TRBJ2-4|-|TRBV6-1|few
CASSIRGDSGTPKNIKYF
TGTGCCAGCAGCATCCGTGGGGACTCGGGAACGCCCAAAAACATTAAGTACTTC
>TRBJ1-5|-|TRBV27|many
CASSLNPGGHQPQHF
TGTGCCAGCAGTTTAAACCCCGGTGGGCATCAGCCCCAGCATTTT
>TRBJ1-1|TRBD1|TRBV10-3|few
CAIRRSGTGVTEAFF
TGTGCCATCAGACGTTCCGGGACAGGGGTCACTGAAGCTTTCTTT
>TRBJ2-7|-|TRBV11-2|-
CASSPVWAAPYEQYF
TGTGCCAGCAGCCCAGTGTGGGCAGCGCCTTACGAGCAGTACTTC
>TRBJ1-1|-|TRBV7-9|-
CASSSRGGKNTEAFF
TGTGCCAGCAGCTCTCGTGGGGGTAAGAACACTGAAGCTTTCTTT
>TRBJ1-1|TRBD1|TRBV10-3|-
CAISAGQGNTEAFF
TGTGCCATCAGTGCCGGACAGGGGAACACTGAAGCTTTCTTT
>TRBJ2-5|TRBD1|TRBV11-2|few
CASSRKTGTGWPQYF
TGTGCCAGCAGCAGAAAAACCGGGACAGGGTGGCCCCAGTACTTC
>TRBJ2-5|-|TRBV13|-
CASSLGLPYQETQYF
TGTGCCAGCAGCTTAGGACTACCGTACCAAGAGACCCAGTACTTC
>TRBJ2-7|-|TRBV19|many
CASSIWGRSVEQYF
TGTGCCAGTAGTATATGGGGACGGTCGGTCGAGCAGTACTTC
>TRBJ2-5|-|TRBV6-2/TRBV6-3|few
CASSYSRAGKRWETQYF
TGTGCCAGCAGTTACTCGAGAGCTGGGAAAAGGTGGGAGACCCAGTACTTC
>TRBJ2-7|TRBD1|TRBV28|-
CASSLGQETYEQYF
TGTGCCAGCAGTTTGGGACAGGAGACCTACGAGCAGTACTTC
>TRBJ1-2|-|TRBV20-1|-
CSARDGGGYGYTF
TGCAGTGCTAGAGATGGGGGCGGCTATGGCTACACCTTC
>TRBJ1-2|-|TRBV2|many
CASSVLQERGGGYTF
TGTGCCAGCAGTGTCTTGCAGGAACGGGGAGGCGGCTACACCTTC